Described below is a single T cell receptor (beta chain) sequence and its context. What antigen it recognizes has not been identified. No per-base quality is available; no much larger clone lies one base away. The sample's time point label, decoded: blood from clinic visit 5 months post-surgery; TSC patient then seizure free. Surgery cases with the highest brain T cell transcript signatures were selected for TCR beta chain sequencing of brain tissue and, where available, blood. Patients had been treated with at least one anti-epileptic drug before surgery. TCR-sequenced patients were children with drug-resistant epilepsy due to tuberous sclerosis complex, focal cortical dysplasia, Rasmussen encephalitis or hemimegalencephaly. The Monarch genomic DNA purification kit was used to extract bulk genomic DNA from unsorted brain tissue and whole blood. This entry belongs to a study of brain T cells in children with intractable seizures listed by TCRdb under 2021. Notes on the research overall: As a first screen for immune gene transcripts, resected brain tissue from roughly 57 pediatric epilepsy surgery cases was run on a NanoString immunology panel. Among the roughly 12 selected surgery cases, eight also had pre-surgery blood sequenced, leaving four with brain tissue only. Results the study describes overall, beyond this receptor: Because sequencing depth was different between pre-surgery and post-surgery blood, clones absent from the pre-surgery sample may reflect undersampling. Viral specificity was inferred only from CDR3 sequence similarity, and patients' HCMV serostatus was unknown.

TCR beta chain sequences were generated from genomic DNA using the immunoSEQ assay. Per the original workflow: CDR3 sequences not starting with the conserved framework cysteine at position 104 were manually removed. To get clonality, the normalized Shannon's Diversity Index was subtracted from one, giving values from 0 (maximal diversity) to 1 (oligoclonal). Chi-squared comparison-of-proportions tests assessed whether the same CDR3 differed in frequency between samples, such as brain versus blood. Public clonotypes were found through immuneACCESS searches, while the VDJdb browser was used to judge similarity to known antiviral clonotypes. The table comes from immuneACCESS by way of TCRdb, which keeps in-frame sequences with V and J called. Part of the clones is missing from these tables; in studies checked, under half for an unresolved V gene and the rest for unknown reasons. That table supplies the V and J calls and clone size; D and trimming were determined from the DNA. Recorded for this sample are 300,000 to 400,000 clones; 93% of them occurred a single time. The top ten hold about 6% of the sample.

Spanning cysteine to phenylalanine, the CDR3 consists of 16 amino acids. CDR3 DNA only is kept here, 48 bases in frame from base 1. Reading the germline V gene gives CDR1 SGHVS and CDR2 FQNEAQ. V and J lose 1 base and 2 bases, and a span of 15 bases separates them. Recombination joined TRBV7-8 with TRBJ2-7; a confident D gene designation cannot be given. The sample consisted of peripheral blood, taken roughly 5 months after surgery. The source is a boy in the first two years of life with tuberous sclerosis and intractable seizures. For the CDR3, the sequence is CASSLGVPGSTYEQYF. The sequenced DNA is TGTGCCAGCAGCTTAGGGGTACCGGGTAGCACCTACGAGCAGTACTTC.